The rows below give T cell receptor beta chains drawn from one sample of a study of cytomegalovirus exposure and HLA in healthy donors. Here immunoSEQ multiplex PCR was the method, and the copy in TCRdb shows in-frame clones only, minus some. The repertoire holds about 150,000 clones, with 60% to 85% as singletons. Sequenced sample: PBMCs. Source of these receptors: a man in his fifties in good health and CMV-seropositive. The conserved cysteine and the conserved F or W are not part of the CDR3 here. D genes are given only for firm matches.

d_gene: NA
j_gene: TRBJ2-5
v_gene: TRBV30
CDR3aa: AWSEDRQETQY

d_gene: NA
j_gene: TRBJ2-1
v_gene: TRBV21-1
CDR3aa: ASSKQRGTSYNEQF

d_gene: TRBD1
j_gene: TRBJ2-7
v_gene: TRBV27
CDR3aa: ASSPRGISPYEQY

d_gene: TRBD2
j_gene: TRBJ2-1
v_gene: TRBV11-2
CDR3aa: ASSETSGSYNEQF

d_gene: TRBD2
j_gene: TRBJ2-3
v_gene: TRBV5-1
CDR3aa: ASSPLAGRSDTQY

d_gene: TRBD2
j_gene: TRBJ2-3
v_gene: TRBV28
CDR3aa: ASNGPGRADTQY

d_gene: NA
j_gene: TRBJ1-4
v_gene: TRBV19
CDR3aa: ASSKTREEANEKLF

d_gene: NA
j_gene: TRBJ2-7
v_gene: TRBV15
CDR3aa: ATSREQGSSYEQY

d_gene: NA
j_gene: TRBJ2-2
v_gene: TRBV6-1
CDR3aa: ATPTGTRNTGELF

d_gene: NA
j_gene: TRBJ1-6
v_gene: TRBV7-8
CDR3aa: ASSSGTGGNSPLH

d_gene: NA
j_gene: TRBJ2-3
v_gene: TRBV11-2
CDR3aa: ASSLEYLRGVSPDTQY

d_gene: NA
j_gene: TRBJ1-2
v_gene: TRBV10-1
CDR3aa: ASSEGFGLNYGYT

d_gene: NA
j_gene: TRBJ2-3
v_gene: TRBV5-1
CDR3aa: ASSLPGAADTQY

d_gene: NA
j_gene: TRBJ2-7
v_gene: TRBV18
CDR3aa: ASSQSGAYEQY

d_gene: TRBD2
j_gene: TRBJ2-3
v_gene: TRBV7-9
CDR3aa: ASSLTSGKTDTQY

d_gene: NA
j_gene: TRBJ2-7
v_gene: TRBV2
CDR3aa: ASAGQLPYEQY

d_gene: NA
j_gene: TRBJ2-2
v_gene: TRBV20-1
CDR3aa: SATLAGELF

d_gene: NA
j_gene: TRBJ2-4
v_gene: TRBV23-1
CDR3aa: ASINRKVRAKNIQY

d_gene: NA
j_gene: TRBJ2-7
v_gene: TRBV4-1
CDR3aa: ASSQGGQFDEQY

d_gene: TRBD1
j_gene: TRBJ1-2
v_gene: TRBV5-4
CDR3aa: ASSPTGGSDGYT

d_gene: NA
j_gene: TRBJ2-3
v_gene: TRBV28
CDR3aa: ASIGGGETDTQY

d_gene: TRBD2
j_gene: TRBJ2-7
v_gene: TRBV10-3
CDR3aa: AISATSGSGYEQY

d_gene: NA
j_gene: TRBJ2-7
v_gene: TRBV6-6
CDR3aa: ASSFGPAGEQY

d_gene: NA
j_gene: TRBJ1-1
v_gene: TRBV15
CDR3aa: ATSRSTHTEAF

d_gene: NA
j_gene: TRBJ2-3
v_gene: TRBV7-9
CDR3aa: ASSLQRVHTDTQY

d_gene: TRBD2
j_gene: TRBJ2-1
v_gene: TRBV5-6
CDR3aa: ASSLYSGNYNEQF

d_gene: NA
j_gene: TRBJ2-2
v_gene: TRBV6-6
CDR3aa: ASSYGATGELF

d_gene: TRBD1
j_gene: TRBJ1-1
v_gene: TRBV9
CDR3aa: ASSPAGPQGTEAF

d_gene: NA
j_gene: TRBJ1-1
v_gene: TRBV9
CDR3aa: ASSVQAGSKTF

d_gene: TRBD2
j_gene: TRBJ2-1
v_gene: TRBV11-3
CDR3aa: ASSLSGNSYNEQF

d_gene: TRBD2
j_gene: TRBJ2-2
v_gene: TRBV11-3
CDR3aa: ASSSGLADLNTGELF

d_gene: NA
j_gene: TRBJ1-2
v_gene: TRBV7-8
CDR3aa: ASSRIGHDYGYT

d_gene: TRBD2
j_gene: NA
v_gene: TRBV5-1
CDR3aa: ASSFIGTSATYEQY

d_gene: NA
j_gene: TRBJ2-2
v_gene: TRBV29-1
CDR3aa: SVAGDINTNTGELF

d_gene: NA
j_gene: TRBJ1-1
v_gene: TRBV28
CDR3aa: ASSLSGQNTEAF

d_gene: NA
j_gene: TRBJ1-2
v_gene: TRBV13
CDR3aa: ASSQLPTDGYT

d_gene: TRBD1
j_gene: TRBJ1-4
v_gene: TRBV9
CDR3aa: ASSGPTGLGEKLF

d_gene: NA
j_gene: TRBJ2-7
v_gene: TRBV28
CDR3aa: ASSFSFKGDYEQY

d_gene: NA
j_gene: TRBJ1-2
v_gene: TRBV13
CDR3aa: ASSPAGGLNYGYT

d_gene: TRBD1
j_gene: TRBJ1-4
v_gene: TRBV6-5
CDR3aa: ATQRGQNEKLF

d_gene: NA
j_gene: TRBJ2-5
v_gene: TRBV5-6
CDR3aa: ASSRGGRRETQY

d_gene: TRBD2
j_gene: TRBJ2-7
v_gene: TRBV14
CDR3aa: ASSQWAGGNYEQY